The clone carrying this T cell receptor (beta chain) has a count of ten or more. Time point defined: blood at routine non-recurrence follow-up after resection. No cell sorting; template was whole RNA from tumor, lung tissue or PBMC. These data originate in a study of spatial heterogeneity in lung cancer. J gave up 3 bases and V 7 bases, and 10 bases lay outside the gene matches. Germline V gene sequence: CDR1 ENHRY, CDR2 SYGVKD. The CDR3 has 15 residues. TCRdb ran MiXCR on the 5' RACE reads and lists one entry per CDR3 protein. The sample has 51,000 or so distinct CDR3 sequences, roughly 8.1% seen once.

The clonotype originates from a female donor with early-stage non-small cell lung cancer. Source: PBMCs, taken at follow-up. The V gene is TRBV10-3, the J gene TRBJ1-2; 8 bases are a match to TRBD1. CDR3 in amino acids: CAINGQGRAYYGYTF. The CDR3 DNA reads as TGTGCCATCAATGGACAGGGTCGGGCCTACTATGGCTACACCTTC.